The rows below give T cell receptor beta chains drawn from one sample of a study of blood T cell repertoires in COVID-19. Libraries were prepared by immunoSEQ multiplex PCR; TCRdb keeps only in-frame clonotypes and omits some of them. The sample records over 110,000 clones, 84% being singletons. Material: PBMCs or T cells enriched from blood (not recorded which). Every receptor here comes from a man between 45 and 60 years old in a cohort exposed to, infected with or recovered from COVID-19 (not recorded which). The CDR3 runs from the conserved cysteine through the conserved F or W.

j_gene: TRBJ2-7; v_gene: TRBV9; CDR3aa: CASSVSGTGDYEQYF
j_gene: TRBJ2-7; v_gene: TRBV28; CDR3aa: CASEGTGTYEQYF
j_gene: TRBJ2-7; v_gene: TRBV4-1; CDR3aa: CASSQDSGYEQYF
j_gene: TRBJ2-1; v_gene: TRBV6-6; CDR3aa: CASSSSGKYLWNEQFF
j_gene: TRBJ2-7; v_gene: TRBV5-6; CDR3aa: CASSLITGQGLNEQYF
j_gene: TRBJ2-1; v_gene: TRBV15; CDR3aa: CATSRDRSLYYNEQFF
j_gene: TRBJ2-2; v_gene: TRBV3-1/TRBV3-2; CDR3aa: CASSPRGSGELFF
j_gene: TRBJ2-7; v_gene: TRBV18; CDR3aa: CASSPGGGTYEQYF
j_gene: TRBJ1-5; v_gene: TRBV2; CDR3aa: CASSAGGTQPQHF
j_gene: TRBJ1-6; v_gene: TRBV30; CDR3aa: CAWSRREGVNSPLHF
j_gene: TRBJ2-7; v_gene: TRBV27; CDR3aa: CASSARGSLSYEQYF
j_gene: TRBJ1-2; v_gene: TRBV2; CDR3aa: CASNLDTRGYGYTF
j_gene: TRBJ2-6; v_gene: TRBV4-1; CDR3aa: CASSQDNWGAGANVLTF
j_gene: TRBJ1-4; v_gene: TRBV6-5; CDR3aa: CASSYVQGANEKLFF
j_gene: TRBJ1-2; v_gene: TRBV18; CDR3aa: CASSDRGGLDYGYTF
j_gene: TRBJ1-1; v_gene: TRBV19; CDR3aa: CASSFYRGTEAFF
j_gene: TRBJ2-7; v_gene: TRBV5-1; CDR3aa: CASSLDPGDEQYF
j_gene: TRBJ1-5; v_gene: TRBV4-3; CDR3aa: CASSQDRVTGTFNQPQHF
j_gene: TRBJ2-7; v_gene: TRBV11-3; CDR3aa: CASSLDPGSYEEQYF
j_gene: TRBJ2-7; v_gene: TRBV4-3; CDR3aa: CASSQEGGPYEQYF
j_gene: TRBJ1-1; v_gene: TRBV9; CDR3aa: CALQGFGRNTEAFF
j_gene: TRBJ1-2; v_gene: TRBV4-2; CDR3aa: CASSEGQGADYGYTF